The sequence of this T cell receptor (beta chain) was determined in a study of cytomegalovirus exposure and HLA in healthy donors. A word on this clone: No antigen is known for it.

Primers: 60 Vbeta forward and 13 Jbeta reverse. Repertoires were generated with immunoSEQ multiplex PCR, while TCRdb's copy carries only in-frame clones and drops some. The table lists some 120,000 clones, around three quarters of them singletons. Whole-study findings and limits: For TCR beta chains, V- and J-gene trimming was later linked to a missense DCLRE1C variant. Listed as cytomegalovirus-associated were approximately 160 TCR beta chains.

Specimen: PBMCs. The source is a woman in her forties or fifties in good health and CMV-seronegative.

Written as DNA, the CDR3 is TGTGCCAGCAGTTACCCCCGACGGGATTATGGCTACACCTTC. It codes for CASSYPRRDYGYTF. This chain connects TRBV6-5 to TRBJ1-2, with D uncertain. The CDR3 consists of 14 residues. Deletions cut 2 bases from V and 5 bases from J, with 12 bases between. Looked up from germline, CDR1 is MNHEY and CDR2 is SVGAGI.